This T cell receptor beta chain was sequenced in a study of T-cell reconstitution after alpha-beta-depleted transplantation in children. Findings and caveats of the study: Several hundred expanded graft clones reportedly supplied alpha-beta T cells about two months after transplant. Surviving recipient T cells and thymic progenitors underlay high day-60 TCRbeta diversity in some patients.

The TCRbeta library was prepared with unique molecular identifiers. A single record per CDR3 protein comes from TCRdb applying MiXCR to the PCR reads. Of about 980,000 distinct CDR3 sequences listed, about 30% are singletons. With respect to this clonotype: Its antigen remains unidentified.

Trimming took off 2 bases at V and 2 bases at J, with 19 bases between the two ends. This CDR3 contains 17 residues. This specimen was PBMCs, mostly from graft donor cells, taken 360 days after TCRalphabeta/CD19-depleted stem cell transplant. The chain carries TRBV12-3 or TRBV12-4 and TRBJ2-7; D possibly uses TRBD1 or TRBD2 (5 bases each). The sequence was collected from a boy under two years old who had a stem cell transplant for SCID, so the T cells may come from the graft donor. The CDR3 spells CASSLNLERGGTYEQYF. In nucleotides, the CDR3 is TGTGCCAGCAGTTTAAATCTGGAGAGGGGCGGAACCTACGAGCAGTACTTC.